One sample yielded the 8 T cell receptor beta chains listed below, sequenced in a study of shared clonotypes between healthy human individuals. Clones were sequenced by immunoSEQ multiplex PCR, and TCRdb holds only the in-frame ones, with some missing. The table includes approximately 1.5 million clones, nearly 99% detected once. Sequences were obtained from naive CD4+ T cells sorted from blood. As for subset: CD45RA+ positively selected. The source of these receptors is a man aged 25-45 years in good health.

A single count supports this clone. This sequence joins TRBV5-1 and TRBJ2-5; 12 bases are shared with TRBD2. Germline values: CDR1 SGHRS, CDR2 YFSETQ. Trimming took 4 bases from V and 5 from J; bases not matched to a gene: 3. CDR3 length: 14 amino acids. For the CDR3, the DNA is TGCGCCAGCAGCAGACTAGCGGGAGCGGAGACCCAGTACTTC. Translating it yields CASSRLAGAETQYF.

The chain couples TRBV28 to TRBJ2-1, with 8 bases identical to TRBD2. After removal of 5 bases from V and 0 bases from J, the junction contained 9 bases not matched to a gene. CDR1 and CDR2 from the germline V gene are MDHEN and SYDVKM. The CDR3 length is 17 residues. The CDR3 DNA reads TGTGCCAGCAGTCCGTACATAGCGGGAAGCTCCTACAATGAGCAGTTCTTC. The encoded protein is CASSPYIAGSSYNEQFF.

The chain combines TRBV2 with TRBJ2-7, with D possibly TRBD2 on 5 matching bases. Per the germline V gene, CDR1 is SNHLY and CDR2 is FYNNEI. The CDR3 runs to 14 residues. The V end was cut by 5 bases, the J end by 4 bases, with 15 bases between. The CDR3 region is CASSRVAMGYEQYF. Here the CDR3 DNA reads TGTGCCAGCAGTCGGGTAGCGATGGGTTACGAGCAGTACTTC. The entire variable domain, with the rest obtained from reference TRBV2 and TRBJ2-7, is as follows: EPEVTQTPSHQVTQMGQEVILRCVPISNHLYFYWYRQILGQKVEFLVSFYNNEISEKSEIFDDQFSVERPDGSNFTLKIRSTKLEDSAMYFCASSRVAMGYEQYFGPGTRLTVT.

V usage is TRBV7-3 and J usage is TRBJ2-2; D is possibly TRBD1 (5 bases). V was clipped by 2 bases and J by 5 bases, with 12 bases between them. This CDR3 spans 15 amino acids. The germline V gene encodes CDR1 SGHTA and CDR2 FQGTGA. CDR3 DNA: TGTGCCAGCAGCTTAGACAGAGATCGGACCGGGGAGCTGTTTTTT. This encodes CASSLDRDRTGELFF.

This chain connects TRBV29-1 to TRBJ1-1, with D possibly TRBD1 on 5 matching bases. There are 13 residues in the CDR3. From germline, CDR1 is SQVTM and CDR2 ANQGSEA. The V end lost 2 bases, the J end lost 2 bases, and 9 bases lay between the germline ends. CDR3 DNA sequence: TGCAGCGTTGAAAAGGACACTAACACTGAAGCTTTCTTT. Amino acids: CSVEKDTNTEAFF.

V is TRBV29-1 and J is TRBJ2-7, with 11 bases matching TRBD1. Germline V lookup: CDR1 SQVTM, CDR2 ANQGSEA. Trimming removed 3 bases from V and 5 bases from J; junction bases left unmatched: 3. The CDR3 is 13 residues long. DNA for the CDR3: TGCAGCGTTGAGGGACAGGGGGTCCACGAGCAGTACTTC. Translated: CSVEGQGVHEQYF.

The chain joins TRBV11-2 to TRBJ1-2; 8 bases align to TRBD1. The V gene's germline CDR1 is SGHAT and CDR2 FQNNGV. J lost 6 bases, V lost 7 bases, and 10 bases had no gene match. The length of the CDR3 is 14 residues. This CDR3 reads CASTRDRGLNGYTF. The DNA of the CDR3 is TGTGCCAGCACCCGAGACAGGGGACTGAATGGCTACACCTTC.

This sequence joins TRBV5-1 and TRBJ1-1; D gene uncertain. Trimming pared 0 bases from V and 1 base from J, leaving 10 bases between. Germline V gene sequence: CDR1 SGHRS, CDR2 YFSETQ. This CDR3 comprises 15 residues. The CDR3: CASSLAGDGNTEAFF. The CDR3 DNA is TGCGCCAGCAGCTTGGCCGGGGATGGGAACACTGAAGCTTTCTTT. Variable domain in full (rest from reference TRBV5-1 and TRBJ1-1): KAGVTQTPRYLIKTRGQQVTLSCSPISGHRSVSWYQQTPGQGLQFLFEYFSETQRNKGNFPGRFSGRQFSNSRSEMNVSTLELGDSALYLCASSLAGDGNTEAFFGQGTRLTVV.